This is a list of T cell receptor beta chains from one sample in a study of blood T cell repertoires in COVID-19. Libraries were prepared by immunoSEQ multiplex PCR; TCRdb keeps only in-frame clonotypes and omits some of them. The sample lists 200,000 to 250,000 clones; around 86% were seen once. The sample consisted of peripheral blood. The receptors were gathered from an elderly woman with COVID-19, enrolled during active disease. CDR3s include the opening cysteine and the closing phenylalanine or tryptophan. The D gene is left open where the match is weak. Some rows have no size entry. The others give once, few or many, or a class for an expanded clone.

d_call: .
clone_size: .
v_call: TRBV4-3
j_call: TRBJ2-2
cdr3_aa: CASSQVGALGTGELFF
cdr3_nt: TGCGCCAGCAGCCAAGTTGGAGCACTTGGGACCGGGGAGCTGTTTTTT

d_call: TRBD1
clone_size: .
v_call: TRBV27
j_call: TRBJ2-7
cdr3_aa: CASRRTGKHEQYF
cdr3_nt: TGTGCCAGCAGGAGGACAGGGAAGCACGAGCAGTACTTC

d_call: TRBD1
clone_size: few
v_call: TRBV23-1
j_call: TRBJ1-2
cdr3_aa: CASSRPGQGNYGYTF
cdr3_nt: TGCGCCAGCAGTCGCCCGGGACAGGGAAACTATGGCTACACCTTC

d_call: TRBD1
clone_size: .
v_call: TRBV18
j_call: TRBJ1-2
cdr3_aa: CASSISGGTDYGYTF
cdr3_nt: TGTGCCAGCTCTATATCAGGGGGCACAGACTATGGCTACACCTTC

d_call: .
clone_size: .
v_call: TRBV30
j_call: TRBJ2-6
cdr3_aa: CAWTHSGANVLTF
cdr3_nt: TGTGCCTGGACCCACTCTGGGGCCAACGTCCTGACTTTC

d_call: .
clone_size: few
v_call: TRBV7-2
j_call: TRBJ2-4
cdr3_aa: CASSFGQRSTKNIQYF
cdr3_nt: TGTGCCAGCAGCTTTGGACAGCGATCTACCAAAAACATTCAGTACTTC

d_call: .
clone_size: .
v_call: TRBV5-1
j_call: TRBJ2-1
cdr3_aa: CASSPGEEVEQFF
cdr3_nt: TGCGCCAGCAGCCCCGGGGAAGAGGTTGAGCAGTTCTTC

d_call: .
clone_size: .
v_call: TRBV15
j_call: TRBJ2-6
cdr3_aa: CATSLYTGANVLTF
cdr3_nt: TGTGCCACCAGTTTATATACTGGGGCCAACGTCCTGACTTTC

d_call: TRBD1
clone_size: .
v_call: TRBV5-1
j_call: TRBJ1-5
cdr3_aa: CASSAQGYQPQHF
cdr3_nt: TGCGCCAGCAGCGCACAGGGGTATCAGCCCCAGCATTTT

d_call: .
clone_size: once
v_call: TRBV10-3
j_call: TRBJ1-1
cdr3_aa: CAINEDAGSTEAFF
cdr3_nt: TGTGCCATCAATGAAGACGCGGGTAGCACTGAAGCTTTCTTT

d_call: .
clone_size: .
v_call: TRBV7-3
j_call: TRBJ1-6
cdr3_aa: CASSLNGRHAGSPLHF
cdr3_nt: TGTGCCAGCAGCTTAAACGGGAGACACGCAGGTTCACCCCTCCACTTT

d_call: TRBD1
clone_size: .
v_call: TRBV6-5
j_call: TRBJ1-6
cdr3_aa: CASRLDRTQSPLHF
cdr3_nt: TGTGCCAGCAGGCTGGACAGGACTCAGTCACCCCTCCACTTT

d_call: TRBD2
clone_size: .
v_call: TRBV7-3
j_call: TRBJ2-3
cdr3_aa: CASSPRLAGTDTQYF
cdr3_nt: TGTGCCAGCAGCCCGAGACTAGCCGGCACAGATACGCAGTATTTT